This TCR beta chain was retrieved from a study of blood T cell repertoires in COVID-19. The protocol was immunoSEQ multiplex PCR, while the TCRdb copy is restricted to in-frame clones and leaves out a portion. The sample yields a few hundred thousand clones, roughly 89% seen once. CDR3 size: 14 residues. V was clipped by 1 base and J by 6 bases, with 12 bases between them. Per germline, CDR1 SGHTA and CDR2 FQGNSA. Material for sequencing was peripheral blood. The V and J genes are TRBV7-2 and TRBJ1-2, with D hard to call. This TCR was sampled from a man aged 30-40 years who had recovered from COVID-19. CDR3 DNA: TGTGCCAGCAGCTTAGTCTCTCCGTCCGATGGCTACACCTTC. Translation gives CASSLVSPSDGYTF.